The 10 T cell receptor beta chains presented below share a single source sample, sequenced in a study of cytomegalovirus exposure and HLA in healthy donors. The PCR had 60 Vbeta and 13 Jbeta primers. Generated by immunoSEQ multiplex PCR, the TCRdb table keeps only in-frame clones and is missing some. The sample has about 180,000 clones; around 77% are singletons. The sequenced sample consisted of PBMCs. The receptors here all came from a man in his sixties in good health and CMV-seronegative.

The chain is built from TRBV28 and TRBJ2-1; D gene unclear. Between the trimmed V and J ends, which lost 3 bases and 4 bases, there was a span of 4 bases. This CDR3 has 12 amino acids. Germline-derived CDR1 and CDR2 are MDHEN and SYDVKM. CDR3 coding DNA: TGTGCCAGCAGTTTGGAGTACAATGAGCAGTTCTTC. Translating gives CASSLEYNEQFF.

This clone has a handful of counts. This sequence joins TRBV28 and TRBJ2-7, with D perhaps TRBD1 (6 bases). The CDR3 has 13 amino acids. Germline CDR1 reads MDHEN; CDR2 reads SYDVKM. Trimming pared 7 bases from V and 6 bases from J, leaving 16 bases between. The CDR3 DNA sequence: TGTGCCAGCACCCTCCTTAGAGGGGGCGAGCAGTACTTC. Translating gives CASTLLRGGEQYF. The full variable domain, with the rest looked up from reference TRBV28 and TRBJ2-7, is DVKVTQSSRYLVKRTGEKVFLECVQDMDHENMFWYRQDPGLGLRLIYFSYDVKMKEKGDIPEGYSVSREKKERFSLILESASTNQTSMYLCASTLLRGGEQYFGPGTRLTVT.

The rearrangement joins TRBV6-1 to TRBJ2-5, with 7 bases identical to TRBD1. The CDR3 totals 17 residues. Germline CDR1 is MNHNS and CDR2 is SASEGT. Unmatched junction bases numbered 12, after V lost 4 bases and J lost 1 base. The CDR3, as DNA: TGTGCCAGCAGTGGGGTAAGACAGGGTACCCGCCAAGAGACCCAGTACTTC. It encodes CASSGVRQGTRQETQYF.

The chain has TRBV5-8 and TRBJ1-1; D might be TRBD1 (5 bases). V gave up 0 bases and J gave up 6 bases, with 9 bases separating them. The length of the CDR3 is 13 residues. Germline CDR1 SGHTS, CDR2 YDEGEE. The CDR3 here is CASSLVSGAEAFF. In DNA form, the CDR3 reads TGTGCCAGCAGCTTGGTGTCGGGGGCTGAAGCTTTCTTT.

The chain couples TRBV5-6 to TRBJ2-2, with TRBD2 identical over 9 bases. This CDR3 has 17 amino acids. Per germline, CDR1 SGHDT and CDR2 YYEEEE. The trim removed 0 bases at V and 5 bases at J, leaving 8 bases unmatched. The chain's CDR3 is CASSLGSGGRRTGELFF. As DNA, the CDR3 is TGTGCCAGCAGCTTGGGTAGCGGGGGCCGGCGGACCGGGGAGCTGTTTTTT. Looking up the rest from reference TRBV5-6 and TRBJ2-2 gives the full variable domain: DAGVTQSPTHLIKTRGQQVTLRCSPKSGHDTVSWYQQALGQGPQFIFQYYEEEERQRGNFPDRFSGHQFPNYSSELNVNALLLGDSALYLCASSLGSGGRRTGELFFGEGSRLTVL.

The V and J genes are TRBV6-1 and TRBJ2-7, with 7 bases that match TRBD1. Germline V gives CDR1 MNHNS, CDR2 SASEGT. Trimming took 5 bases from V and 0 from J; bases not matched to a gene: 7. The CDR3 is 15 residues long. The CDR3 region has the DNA TGTGCCAGCAGTTCCGGGACAGTTAGCTCCTACGAGCAGTACTTC. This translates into CASSSGTVSSYEQYF.

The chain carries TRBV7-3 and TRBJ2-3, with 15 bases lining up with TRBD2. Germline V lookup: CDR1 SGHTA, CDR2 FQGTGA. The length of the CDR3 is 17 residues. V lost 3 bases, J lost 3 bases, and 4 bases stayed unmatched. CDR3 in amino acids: CASSFRGTSGRTDTQYF. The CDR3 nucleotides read TGTGCCAGCAGCTTTAGAGGGACTAGCGGGAGGACAGATACGCAGTATTTT.

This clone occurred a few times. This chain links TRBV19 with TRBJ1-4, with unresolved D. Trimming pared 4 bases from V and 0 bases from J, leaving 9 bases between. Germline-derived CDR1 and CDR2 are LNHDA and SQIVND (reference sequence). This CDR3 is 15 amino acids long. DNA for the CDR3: TGTGCCAGTAGTACTCAGCGCGCAACTAATGAAAAACTGTTTTTT. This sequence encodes CASSTQRATNEKLFF.

In DNA, the CDR3 is TGTGCCAGCAGCCAAGGGCAGGGGCCAGAAAAACTGTTTTTT. This translates into CASSQGQGPEKLFF. The chain carries TRBV4-2 and TRBJ1-4; maybe TRBD1 (6 bases). The V end lost 1 base, the J end lost 8 bases, and 11 bases lay between the germline ends. The germline gives CDR1 LGHNA, CDR2 YNFKEQ. The CDR3 is 14 residues long.

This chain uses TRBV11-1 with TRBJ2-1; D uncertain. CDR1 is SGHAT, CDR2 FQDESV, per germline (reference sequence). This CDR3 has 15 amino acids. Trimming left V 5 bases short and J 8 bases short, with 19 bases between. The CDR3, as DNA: TGTGCCAGCAGCCTCCTCCCGCGGCGATGGTATGAGCAGTTCTTC. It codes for CASSLLPRRWYEQFF. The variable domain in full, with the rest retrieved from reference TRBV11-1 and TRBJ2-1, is EAEVAQSPRYKITEKSQAVAFWCDPISGHATLYWYRQILGQGPELLVQFQDESVVDDSQLPKDRFSAERLKGVDSTLKIQPAELGDSAMYLCASSLLPRRWYEQFFGPGTRLTVL.